The present entry profiles one TCR beta chain with its context. The source of the sample is a study of T-cell reconstitution after alpha-beta-depleted transplantation in children. The CDR3 has 15 residues. Between the trimmed V and J ends, which lost 5 bases and 2 bases, there was a span of 15 bases. Preparation of the TCRbeta library used unique molecular identifiers. One entry per CDR3 protein, called by TCRdb with MiXCR from the PCR reads. Of about 350,000 distinct CDR3 sequences in the sample, roughly 15% were seen once. This specimen consisted of PBMCs, obtained from the stem cell graft. This clonotype was obtained from a human donor who donated a stem cell graft to a child with Fanconi anemia. The chain uses TRBV12-3 or TRBV12-4 and TRBJ2-5, with unresolved D. CDR3 DNA sequence: TGTGCCAGCAGTCCCCCCTCCGCGTGGCAAGAGACCCAGTACTTC. Translated, it gives CASSPPSAWQETQYF.